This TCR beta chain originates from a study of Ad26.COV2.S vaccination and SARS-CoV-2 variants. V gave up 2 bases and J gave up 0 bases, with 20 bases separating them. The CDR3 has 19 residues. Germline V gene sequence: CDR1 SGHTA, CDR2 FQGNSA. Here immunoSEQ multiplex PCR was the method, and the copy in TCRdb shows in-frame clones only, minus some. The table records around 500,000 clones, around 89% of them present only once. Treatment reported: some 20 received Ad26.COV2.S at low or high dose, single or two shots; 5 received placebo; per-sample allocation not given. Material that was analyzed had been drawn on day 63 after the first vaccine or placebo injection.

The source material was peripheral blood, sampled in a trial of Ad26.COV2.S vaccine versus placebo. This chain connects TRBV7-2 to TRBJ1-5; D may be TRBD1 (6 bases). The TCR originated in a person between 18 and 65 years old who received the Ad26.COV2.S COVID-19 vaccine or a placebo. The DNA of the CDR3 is TGTGCCAGCAGCTTACTGGGCAGGGGCGCGGAAGGTAGCAATCAGCCCCAGCATTTT. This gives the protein CASSLLGRGAEGSNQPQHF.